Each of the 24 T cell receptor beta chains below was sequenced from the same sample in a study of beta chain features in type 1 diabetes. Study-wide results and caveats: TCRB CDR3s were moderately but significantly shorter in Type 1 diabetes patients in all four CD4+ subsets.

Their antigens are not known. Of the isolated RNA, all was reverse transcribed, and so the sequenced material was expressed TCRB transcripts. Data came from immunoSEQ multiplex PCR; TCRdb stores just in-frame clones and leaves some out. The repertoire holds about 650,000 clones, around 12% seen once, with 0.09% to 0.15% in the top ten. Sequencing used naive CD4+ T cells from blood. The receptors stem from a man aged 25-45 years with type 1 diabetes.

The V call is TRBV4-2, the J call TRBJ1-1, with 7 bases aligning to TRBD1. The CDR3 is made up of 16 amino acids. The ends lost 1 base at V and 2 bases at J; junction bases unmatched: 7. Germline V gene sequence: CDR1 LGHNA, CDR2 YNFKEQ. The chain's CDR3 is CASSQAAGGFNTEAFF. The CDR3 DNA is TGTGCCAGCAGCCAAGCGGCAGGGGGATTTAACACTGAAGCTTTCTTT.

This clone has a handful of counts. CDR3 nucleotide sequence: TGTGCCAGCACCGAAAGGGTAACAGGGGTTCAGCCCCAGCATTTT. Translating it yields CASTERVTGVQPQHF. This rearrangement joins TRBV2 to TRBJ1-5; 7 bases map to TRBD1. Unmatched junction bases numbered 12, after V lost 7 bases and J lost 6 bases. This CDR3 is built from 15 residues. Germline-derived CDR1 and CDR2 are SNHLY and FYNNEI.

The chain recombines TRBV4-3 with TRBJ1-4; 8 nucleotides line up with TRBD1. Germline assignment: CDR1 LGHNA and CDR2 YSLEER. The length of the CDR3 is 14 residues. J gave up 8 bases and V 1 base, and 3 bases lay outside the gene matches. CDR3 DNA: TGCGCCAGCAGCCAAGGACAGGGGATGGAAAAACTGTTTTTT. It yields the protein CASSQGQGMEKLFF.

The CDR3 sequence is CASTLTGAETQYF. DNA of the CDR3: TGTGCCAGCACCCTTACAGGGGCAGAGACCCAGTACTTC. V gene TRBV5-5 combines with J gene TRBJ2-5, with 7 bases lining up with TRBD1. The J segment lost 4 bases and the V segment lost 6 bases, leaving 6 bases of the junction unmatched. Looked up from germline, CDR1 is SGHKS and CDR2 is YYEKEE (reference sequence). This CDR3 spans 13 amino acids.

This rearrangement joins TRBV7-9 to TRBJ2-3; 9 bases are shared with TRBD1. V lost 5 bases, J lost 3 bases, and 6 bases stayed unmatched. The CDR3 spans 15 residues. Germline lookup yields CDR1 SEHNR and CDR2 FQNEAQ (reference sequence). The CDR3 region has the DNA TGTGCCAGCAGCCGTCCGGGACAGGGAACAGATACGCAGTATTTT. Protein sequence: CASSRPGQGTDTQYF.

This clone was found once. Written as DNA, the CDR3 is TGTGCCAGCAGCCAAGCCTACGGGACCACGGGGGGAAACACCATATATTTT. This codes for CASSQAYGTTGGNTIYF. The chain recombines TRBV4-2 with TRBJ1-3; D may be TRBD1 (5 bases). Germline values: CDR1 LGHNA, CDR2 YNFKEQ. The V and J ends lost 1 base and 4 bases respectively, with 17 bases between them. This CDR3 spans 17 amino acids.

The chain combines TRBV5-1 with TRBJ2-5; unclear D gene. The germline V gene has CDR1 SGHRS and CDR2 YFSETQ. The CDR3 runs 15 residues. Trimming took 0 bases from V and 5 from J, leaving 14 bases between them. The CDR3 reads CASSLGGLVDETQYF. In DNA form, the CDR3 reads TGCGCCAGCAGCTTGGGTGGGCTAGTAGACGAGACCCAGTACTTC.

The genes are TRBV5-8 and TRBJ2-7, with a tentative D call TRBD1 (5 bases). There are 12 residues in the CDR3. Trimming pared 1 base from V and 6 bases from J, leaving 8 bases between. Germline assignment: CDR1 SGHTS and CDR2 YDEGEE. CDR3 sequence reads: CASSLPTGEQYF. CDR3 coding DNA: TGTGCCAGCAGCTTGCCCACAGGCGAGCAGTACTTC.

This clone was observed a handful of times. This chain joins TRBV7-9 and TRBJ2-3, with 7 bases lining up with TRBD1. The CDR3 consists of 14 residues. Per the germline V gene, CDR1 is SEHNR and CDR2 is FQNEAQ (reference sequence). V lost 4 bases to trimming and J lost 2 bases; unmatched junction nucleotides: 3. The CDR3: CASSSGQSTDTQYF. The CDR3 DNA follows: TGTGCCAGCAGCTCGGGACAGTCCACAGATACGCAGTATTTT.

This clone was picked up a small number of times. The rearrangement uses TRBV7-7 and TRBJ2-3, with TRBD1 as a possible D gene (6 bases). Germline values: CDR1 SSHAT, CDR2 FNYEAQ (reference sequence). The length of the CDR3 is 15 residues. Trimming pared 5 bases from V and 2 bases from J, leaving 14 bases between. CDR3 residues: CASSPLDRTTDTQYF. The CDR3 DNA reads TGTGCCAGCAGCCCCCTTGACAGGACCACAGATACGCAGTATTTT. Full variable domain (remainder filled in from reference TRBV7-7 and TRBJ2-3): GAGVSQSPRYKVTKRGQDVTLRCDPISSHATLYWYQQALGQGPEFLTYFNYEAQPDKSGLPSDRFSAERPEGSISTLTIQRTEQRDSAMYRCASSPLDRTTDTQYFGPGTRLTVL.

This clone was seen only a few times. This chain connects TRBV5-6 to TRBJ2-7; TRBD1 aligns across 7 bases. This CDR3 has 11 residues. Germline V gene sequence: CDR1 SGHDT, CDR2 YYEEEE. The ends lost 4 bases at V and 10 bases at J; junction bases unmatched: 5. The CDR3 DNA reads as TGTGCCAGCAGCACTACAGGGGAACAGTACTTC. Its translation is CASSTTGEQYF. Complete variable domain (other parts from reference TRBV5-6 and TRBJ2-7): DAGVTQSPTHLIKTRGQQVTLRCSPKSGHDTVSWYQQALGQGPQFIFQYYEEEERQRGNFPDRFSGHQFPNYSSELNVNALLLGDSALYLCASSTTGEQYFGPGTRLTVT.

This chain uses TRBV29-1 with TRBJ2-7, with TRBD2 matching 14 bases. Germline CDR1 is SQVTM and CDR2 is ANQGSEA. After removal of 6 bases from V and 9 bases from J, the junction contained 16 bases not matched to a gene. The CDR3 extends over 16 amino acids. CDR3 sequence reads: CSVESWTSGGFGRQYF. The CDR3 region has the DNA TGCAGCGTAGAATCTTGGACTAGCGGGGGGTTCGGTCGGCAGTACTTC.

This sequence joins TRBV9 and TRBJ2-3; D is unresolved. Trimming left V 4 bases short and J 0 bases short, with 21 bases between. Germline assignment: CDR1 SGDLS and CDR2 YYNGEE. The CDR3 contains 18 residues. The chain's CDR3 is CASSPGIGGSTSTDTQYF. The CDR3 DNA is TGTGCCAGCAGCCCAGGAATTGGCGGATCAACTAGCACAGATACGCAGTATTTT.

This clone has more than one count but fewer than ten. CDR3 sequence: CASSYTGPNTEAFF. The CDR3, as DNA: TGTGCCAGCAGTTATACAGGACCGAACACTGAAGCTTTCTTT. The chain employs TRBV2 and TRBJ1-1; perhaps TRBD1 as D (5 bases). The CDR3 length is 14 residues. Between the trimmed V and J ends, which lost 5 bases and 1 base, there was a span of 11 bases. Germline V gene lookup returns CDR1 SNHLY and CDR2 FYNNEI.

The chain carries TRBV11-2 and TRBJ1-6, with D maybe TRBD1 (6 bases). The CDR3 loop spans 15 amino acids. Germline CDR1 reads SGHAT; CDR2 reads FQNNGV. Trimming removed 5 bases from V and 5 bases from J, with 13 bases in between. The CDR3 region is CASSAWGGHNSPLHF. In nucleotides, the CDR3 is TGTGCCAGCAGCGCATGGGGGGGGCATAATTCACCCCTCCACTTT.

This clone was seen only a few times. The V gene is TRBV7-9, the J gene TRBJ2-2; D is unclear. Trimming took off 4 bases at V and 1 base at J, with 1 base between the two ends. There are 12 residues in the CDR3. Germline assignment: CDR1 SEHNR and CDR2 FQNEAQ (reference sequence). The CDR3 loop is CASSWNTGELFF. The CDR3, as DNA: TGTGCCAGCAGCTGGAACACCGGGGAGCTGTTTTTT.

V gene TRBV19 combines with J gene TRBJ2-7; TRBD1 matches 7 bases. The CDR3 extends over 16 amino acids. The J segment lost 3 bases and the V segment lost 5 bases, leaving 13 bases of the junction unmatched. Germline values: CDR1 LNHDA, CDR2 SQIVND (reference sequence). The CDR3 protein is CASSSRSRTGNYEQYF. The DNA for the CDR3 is TGTGCCAGTAGTTCCCGGAGCCGGACAGGAAACTACGAGCAGTACTTC.

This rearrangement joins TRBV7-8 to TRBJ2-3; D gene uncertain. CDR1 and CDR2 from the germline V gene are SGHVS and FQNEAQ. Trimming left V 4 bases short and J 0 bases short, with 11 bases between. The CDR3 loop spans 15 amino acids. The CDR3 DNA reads TGTGCCAGCAGCTCGCGACGGATTAGCACAGATACGCAGTATTTT. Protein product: CASSSRRISTDTQYF. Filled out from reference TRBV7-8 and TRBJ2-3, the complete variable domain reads GAGVSQSPRYKVAKRGQDVALRCDPISGHVSLFWYQQALGQGPEFLTYFQNEAQLDKSGLPSDRFFAERPEGSVSTLKIQRTQQEDSAVYLCASSSRRISTDTQYFGPGTRLTVL.

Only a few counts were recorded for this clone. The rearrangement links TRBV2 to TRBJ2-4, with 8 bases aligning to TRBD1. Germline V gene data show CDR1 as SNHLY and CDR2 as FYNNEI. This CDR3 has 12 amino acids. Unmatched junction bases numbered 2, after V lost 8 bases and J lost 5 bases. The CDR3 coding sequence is TGTGCCAGCGGGGGACAGGAAAACATTCAGTACTTC. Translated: CASGGQENIQYF.

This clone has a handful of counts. CDR3: CASSYSNEQFF. The DNA for the CDR3 is TGTGCCAGCAGTTACTCGAATGAGCAGTTCTTC. V gene TRBV6-5 combines with J gene TRBJ2-1; D gene ambiguous. V was trimmed by 0 bases and J by 7 bases, leaving 1 base between them. This CDR3 region has 11 residues. The germline CDR1 and CDR2 sequences are MNHEY and SVGAGI.

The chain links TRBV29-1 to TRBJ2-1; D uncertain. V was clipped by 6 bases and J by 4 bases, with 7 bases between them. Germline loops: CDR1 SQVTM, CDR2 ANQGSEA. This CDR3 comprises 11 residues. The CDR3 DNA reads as TGCAGCGTCCGTCAGTACAATGAGCAGTTCTTC. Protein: CSVRQYNEQFF.

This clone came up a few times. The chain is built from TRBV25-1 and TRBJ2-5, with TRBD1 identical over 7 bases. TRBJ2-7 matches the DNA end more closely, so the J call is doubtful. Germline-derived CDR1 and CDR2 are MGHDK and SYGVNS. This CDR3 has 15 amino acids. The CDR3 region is CASSAPGTVGYEQYF. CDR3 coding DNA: TGTGCCAGCAGTGCCCCCGGGACAGTAGGCTACGAGCAGTACTTC.

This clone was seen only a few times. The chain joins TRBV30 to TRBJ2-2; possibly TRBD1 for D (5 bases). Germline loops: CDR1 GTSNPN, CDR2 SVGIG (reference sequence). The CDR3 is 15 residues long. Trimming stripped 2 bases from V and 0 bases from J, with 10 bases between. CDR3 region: CAWSKRQTNTGELFF. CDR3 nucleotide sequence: TGTGCCTGGAGTAAAAGACAGACGAACACCGGGGAGCTGTTTTTT. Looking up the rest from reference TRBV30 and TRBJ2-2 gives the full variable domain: SQTIHQWPATLVQPVGSPLSLECTVEGTSNPNLYWYRQAAGRGLQLLFYSVGIGQISSEVPQNLSASRPQDRQFILSSKKLLLSDSGFYLCAWSKRQTNTGELFFGEGSRLTVL.

CDR3 region: CAWSNRDLDEQYF. CDR3 DNA sequence: TGTGCCTGGAGTAATAGGGACCTCGACGAGCAGTACTTC. This chain connects TRBV30 to TRBJ2-7; D may match TRBD1 or TRBD2 (5 bases each). The CDR3 contains 13 residues. Trimming took 2 bases from V and 5 from J, leaving 13 bases between them. Looked up from germline, CDR1 is GTSNPN and CDR2 is SVGIG (reference sequence).